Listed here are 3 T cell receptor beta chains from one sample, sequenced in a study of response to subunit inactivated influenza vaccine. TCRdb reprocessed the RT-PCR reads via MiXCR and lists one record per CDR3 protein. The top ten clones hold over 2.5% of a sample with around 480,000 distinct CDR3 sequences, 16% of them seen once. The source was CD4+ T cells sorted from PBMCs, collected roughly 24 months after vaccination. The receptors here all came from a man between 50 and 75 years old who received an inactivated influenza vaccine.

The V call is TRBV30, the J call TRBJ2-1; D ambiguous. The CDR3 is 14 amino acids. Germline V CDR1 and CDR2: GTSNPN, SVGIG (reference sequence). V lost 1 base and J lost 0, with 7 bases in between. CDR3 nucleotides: TGTGCCTGGAGTGATTCTAGCTCCTACAATGAGCAGTTCTTC. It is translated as CAWSDSSSYNEQFF. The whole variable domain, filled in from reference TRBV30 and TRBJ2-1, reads SQTIHQWPATLVQPVGSPLSLECTVEGTSNPNLYWYRQAAGRGLQLLFYSVGIGQISSEVPQNLSASRPQDRQFILSSKKLLLSDSGFYLCAWSDSSSYNEQFFGPGTRLTVL.

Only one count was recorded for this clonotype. Here the CDR3 DNA reads TGTGCCAGCCGGCCGGGGGCTCCCCACGAGCAGTTCTTC. This translates into CASRPGAPHEQFF. The V and J genes are TRBV7-9 and TRBJ2-1; possibly TRBD1 or TRBD2 for D (6 bases each). Per the germline V gene, CDR1 is SEHNR and CDR2 is FQNEAQ (reference sequence). V gave up 8 bases and J gave up 10 bases, with 18 bases separating them. The CDR3 is made up of 13 amino acids.

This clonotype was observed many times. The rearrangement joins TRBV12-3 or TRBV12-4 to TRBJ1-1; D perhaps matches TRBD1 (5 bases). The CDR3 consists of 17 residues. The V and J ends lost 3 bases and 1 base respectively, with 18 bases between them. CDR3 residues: CASSLGLVLSTNTEAFF. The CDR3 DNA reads TGTGCCAGCAGTTTGGGACTGGTTTTGTCCACGAACACTGAAGCTTTCTTT.